A single sample gave rise to the 15 T cell receptor beta chains below, sequenced in a study of identical twins. TCRdb itself ran the 5' RACE reads through MiXCR, one entry per CDR3 protein. The table has around 250,000 distinct CDR3 sequences, roughly 7% seen once. These same records also appear under a second study, on yellow fever vaccine responses in identical twins.

Sequencing used memory (CD45RO+) T cells sorted from blood. These receptors were collected from a woman aged 18-29 years in good health.

This clonotype was observed at least ten times. The chain recombines TRBV28 with TRBJ2-1, with 10 positions matching TRBD1. V lost 6 bases to trimming and J lost 2 bases; unmatched junction nucleotides: 7. CDR1 is MDHEN and CDR2 is SYDVKM in the germline V gene. This CDR3 has 16 amino acids. In DNA form, the CDR3 reads TGTGCCAGCAGGGAAGTCGGGACAGGGGCCTACAATGAGCAGTTCTTC. Translated, it gives CASREVGTGAYNEQFF.

Many counts were recorded for this clonotype. This sequence joins TRBV5-1 and TRBJ2-2, with a weak D call TRBD1 (5 bases). Trimming removed 2 bases at V and 5 bases at J, with 10 bases between. Germline V gene sequence: CDR1 SGHRS, CDR2 YFSETQ. The CDR3 totals 14 residues. The DNA for the CDR3 is TGCGCCAGCAGCTTCCCAGGGCGGACCGGGGAGCTGTTTTTT. Translating gives CASSFPGRTGELFF.

This clonotype occurred many times. The CDR3 region is CSARDLRGIDTEAFF. CDR3 DNA: TGCAGTGCTAGAGATTTGAGGGGAATCGACACTGAAGCTTTCTTT. The V and J genes are TRBV20-1 and TRBJ1-1; possible D gene TRBD1, 5 bases. Germline values: CDR1 DFQATT, CDR2 SNEGSKA (reference sequence). This CDR3 is 15 amino acids long. V lost 0 bases, J lost 3 bases, and 14 bases lay in between.

The chain recombines TRBV29-1 with TRBJ1-2; D remains unclear. CDR3 length equals 10 residues. V was shortened by 6 bases and J by 7 bases, with 9 bases between the two germline ends. In germline, CDR1 is SQVTM, CDR2 ANQGSEA. The chain's CDR3 is CSVETVGYTF. DNA of the CDR3: TGCAGCGTAGAAACGGTTGGCTACACCTTC.

This chain uses TRBV20-1 with TRBJ2-1; TRBD2 agrees at 12 bases. The trim removed 3 bases at V and 2 bases at J, leaving 2 bases unmatched. This CDR3 contains 15 residues. From germline, CDR1 is DFQATT and CDR2 SNEGSKA (reference sequence). The CDR3 DNA follows: TGCAGTGCTAGGACTAGCGGGAGACCCTACAATGAGCAGTTCTTC. Its protein is CSARTSGRPYNEQFF.

This clonotype was counted many times. CDR3 sequence reads: CASSLVGWGSIREQYF. CDR3 DNA sequence: TGTGCCAGCAGCTTAGTTGGCTGGGGATCTATTAGGGAGCAGTACTTC. This chain links TRBV7-8 with TRBJ2-7; D is uncertain. Germline V gene data show CDR1 as SGHVS and CDR2 as FQNEAQ. The CDR3 spans 16 residues. Trimming left V 1 base short and J 7 bases short, with 20 bases between.

In this sample, this clonotype turned up many times. V and J are TRBV5-1 and TRBJ2-1; 8 bases map to TRBD1. The V and J ends lost 5 bases and 0 bases, in that order; junction bases with no gene match: 7. The germline V gene encodes CDR1 SGHRS and CDR2 YFSETQ. The CDR3 is 16 amino acids. CDR3: CASSAGGVSSYNEQFF. DNA of the CDR3: TGCGCCAGCAGTGCAGGGGGCGTGAGCTCCTACAATGAGCAGTTCTTC.

This clonotype was observed many times. This chain links TRBV13 with TRBJ2-3; 7 positions agree with TRBD1. Germline V gene lookup returns CDR1 PRHDT and CDR2 FYEKMQ (reference sequence). With V trimmed by 1 base and J by 1 base, 17 bases remained unmatched. This CDR3 spans 20 amino acids. The chain's CDR3 is CASSLVPPPTGEGGTDTQYF. CDR3 coding DNA: TGTGCCAGCAGCTTAGTACCTCCCCCTACAGGGGAAGGTGGCACAGATACGCAGTATTTT.

This clonotype has ten or more counts. The chain employs TRBV20-1 and TRBJ1-1; 8 bases fit TRBD1. Germline trimming cut 7 bases from V and 6 bases from J; bases unmatched to any gene: 7. The CDR3 runs 12 residues. CDR1 and CDR2 (germline): DFQATT, SNEGSKA (reference sequence). Written as DNA, the CDR3 is TGCAGTGTTAAGACAGGGGAGGCTGAAGCTTTCTTT. Amino acid sequence: CSVKTGEAEAFF.

The sample holds many counts of this clonotype. V and J are TRBV20-1 and TRBJ2-2; D is unclear. Looked up from germline, CDR1 is DFQATT and CDR2 is SNEGSKA (reference sequence). Trimming cost V 0 bases and J 5 bases, with 7 bases left between them. This CDR3 is built from 13 residues. Here the CDR3 DNA reads TGCAGTGCTAGAGAATTAGATACCGGGGAGCTGTTTTTT. Protein sequence: CSARELDTGELFF.

This clonotype was seen at least ten times. The CDR3 sequence: CATSDPVLTQETQYF. The DNA of the CDR3 is TGTGCCACCAGTGACCCCGTTCTTACGCAAGAGACCCAGTACTTC. This sequence joins TRBV24-1 and TRBJ2-5; D is uncertain. The germline V gene encodes CDR1 KGHDR and CDR2 SFDVKD. With 4 bases removed from V and 2 bases from J, the gap between germline ends came to 13 bases. This CDR3 is built from 15 residues.

This clonotype was counted only a few times. The chain recombines TRBV18 with TRBJ1-2; the D is unclear. V lost 3 bases, J lost 7 bases, and 18 bases lay in between. This CDR3 is built from 15 residues. Per the germline V gene, CDR1 is KGHSH and CDR2 is LQKENI. The CDR3 DNA is TGTGCCAGCTCACCGGGGAATGTCGAGTCGCGTGGCTACACCTTC. Encoded protein: CASSPGNVESRGYTF.

This chain joins TRBV15 and TRBJ2-3; no reliable D call. CDR3 length equals 13 residues. Germline CDR1 reads LNHNV; CDR2 reads YYDKDF (reference sequence). With 0 bases removed from V and 5 bases from J, the gap between germline ends came to 6 bases. The CDR3 protein is CATSRDHVDTQYF. CDR3 DNA sequence: TGTGCCACCAGCAGAGATCACGTAGATACGCAGTATTTT.

The chain has TRBV28 and TRBJ2-7, with 7 nucleotides matching TRBD2. This CDR3 region has 13 residues. The V segment lost 10 bases and the J segment 2 bases; nucleotides outside the gene matches: 8. Germline CDR1 MDHEN, CDR2 SYDVKM. The CDR3 DNA sequence: TGTGCCACCACCAGCGGGGCCACCTACGAGCAGTACGTC. This gives the protein CATTSGATYEQYV.

The gene calls are TRBV24-1 and TRBJ1-4; D might be TRBD1 (5 bases). The CDR3 runs 15 residues. Germline loops: CDR1 KGHDR, CDR2 SFDVKD. With 9 bases removed from V and 3 bases from J, the gap between germline ends came to 16 bases. The CDR3 DNA follows: TGTGCCACCCACAGGTCCGCGGGAGCTAATGAAAAACTGTTTTTT. Translating gives CATHRSAGANEKLFF.